Shown below are 8 T cell receptor beta chains from a single sample sequenced in a study of cytomegalovirus exposure and HLA in healthy donors (dated by TCRdb to the late 2010s). Library construction relied on the immunoSEQ multiplex PCR assay. The multiplex PCR relied on a mix of 60 forward primers for TCR Vbeta segments and 13 reverse primers for TCR Jbeta segments. As stored in TCRdb, this immuneACCESS dataset retains in-frame rearrangements with V and J assigned. A fraction of the clones does not appear; measured against another copy, unresolved V genes explain less than half of the discrepancy, and the remainder lacks a known reason. The table for this sample lists about 140,000 clones; around two thirds of them were counted only once. Together, the top ten hold 2.4% of the sample. Sequencing was carried out using PBMCs. These receptors all come from a woman aged 40 to 50 in good health and CMV-seronegative.

The chain combines TRBV18 with TRBJ1-1, with D unclear. The germline V gene has CDR1 KGHSH and CDR2 LQKENI. The V end lost 3 bases, the J end lost 4 bases, and 12 bases lay between the germline ends. The CDR3 length is 14 residues. CDR3 bases: TGTGCCAGCTCACCTGAGTCTGGTGGCACTGAAGCTTTCTTT. Its protein product is CASSPESGGTEAFF.

In the case of this clone: Other DNA sequences within the sample encode an identical CDR3. The gene calls are TRBV7-2 and TRBJ1-5; D is possibly TRBD1 (6 bases). The germline V gene has CDR1 SGHTA and CDR2 FQGNSA. The CDR3 consists of 13 residues. V lost 5 bases and J lost 7, with 12 bases in between. CDR3 sequence reads: CASSPRGGQPQHF. CDR3 coding DNA: TGTGCCAGCAGCCCCAGGGGTGGCCAGCCCCAGCATTTT. Using reference TRBV7-2 and TRBJ1-5 for the parts outside the CDR3, the full variable domain is GAGVSQSPSNKVTEKGKDVELRCDPISGHTALYWYRQSLGQGLEFLIYFQGNSAPDKSGLPSDRFSAERTGGSVSTLTIQRTQQEDSAVYLCASSPRGGQPQHFGDGTRLSIL.

This chain links TRBV7-2 with TRBJ1-1; D might be TRBD1 (6 bases). Germline V gives CDR1 SGHTA, CDR2 FQGNSA. This CDR3 spans 14 amino acids. V gave up 4 bases and J gave up 2 bases, with 11 bases separating them. CDR3 nucleotide sequence: TGTGCCAGCAGCTGGGGACACCTAAACACTGAAGCTTTCTTT. Its protein is CASSWGHLNTEAFF.

This clone was observed once. V is TRBV7-3 and J is TRBJ1-6; 10 bases match TRBD1. Germline-derived CDR1 and CDR2 are SGHTA and FQGTGA. V shed 5 bases, J shed 9 bases, and the junction held 4 bases outside the gene matches. This CDR3 comprises 14 residues. The DNA for the CDR3 is TGTGCCAGCAGCCTCGGACAGGGGGGTTCACCCCTCCACTTT. Its translation: CASSLGQGGSPLHF.

The rearrangement uses TRBV2 and TRBJ2-7; 9 bases match TRBD2. Trimming removed 5 bases from V and 6 bases from J; junction bases left unmatched: 5. CDR3 size: 13 residues. CDR1 SNHLY and CDR2 FYNNEI come from the germline V gene. The CDR3 DNA follows: TGTGCCAGCAGTCCGCGGGGGGGCCGCGAGCAGTACTTC. This sequence encodes CASSPRGGREQYF.

The V call is TRBV5-1, the J call TRBJ2-7, with a tentative D call TRBD2 (5 bases). The CDR3 runs 12 residues. Germline-derived CDR1 and CDR2 are SGHRS and YFSETQ. Trimming stripped 4 bases from V and 2 bases from J, with 7 bases between. The DNA of the CDR3 is TGCGCCAGCAGCGCGGGTGCCTACGAGCAGTACTTC. It encodes CASSAGAYEQYF.

V and J are TRBV11-1 and TRBJ2-2; D possibly corresponds to TRBD1 (6 bases). Looked up from germline, CDR1 is SGHAT and CDR2 is FQDESV (reference sequence). Trimming took 5 bases from V and 1 from J, leaving 17 bases between them. This CDR3 spans 17 amino acids. CDR3 loop: CASSTGTLKQNTGELFF. CDR3 DNA sequence: TGTGCCAGCAGCACCGGGACACTTAAACAGAACACCGGGGAGCTGTTTTTT.

The chain links TRBV10-2 to TRBJ2-5, with 10 bases fitting TRBD2. The last part of the DNA fits TRBJ2-7 better; the J call may be wrong. There are 15 residues in the CDR3. Germline assignment: CDR1 WSHSY and CDR2 SAAADI. CDR3 DNA sequence: TGCGCCAGCAGTGAGCCCAAAGCGGGAGGGTACGAGCAGTACTTC. Its protein is CASSEPKAGGYEQYF.